The 6 T cell receptor beta chains presented below share a single source sample, sequenced in a study of lymphopenia after photon versus proton radiotherapy. Only in-frame clones appear in the TCRdb table, and some are missing; sequencing was by immunoSEQ multiplex PCR. Of approximately 71,000 clones listed, roughly 93% are singletons. This specimen was peripheral blood, taken from a patient treated with photon-based radiotherapy. All receptors derive from a woman between 65 and 79 years old with pancreatic cancer.

The chain joins TRBV6-5 to TRBJ2-1; 10 bases agree with TRBD2. In germline, CDR1 is MNHEY, CDR2 SVGAGI. This CDR3 has 14 amino acids. The ends lost 7 bases at V and 7 bases at J; junction bases unmatched: 7. CDR3 sequence reads: CASNGAGGRNEQFF. The CDR3 nucleotides are TGTGCCAGCAACGGAGCGGGAGGGCGGAATGAGCAGTTCTTC.

This sequence joins TRBV15 and TRBJ2-5, with no clear D. The CDR3 runs to 14 residues. Germline V gene data show CDR1 as LNHNV and CDR2 as YYDKDF (reference sequence). Trimming left V 1 base short and J 0 bases short, with 6 bases between. CDR3 sequence (DNA): TGTGCCACCAGCAGAGCGGCGCACCAAGAGACCCAGTACTTC. It specifies CATSRAAHQETQYF.

This clone was detected only once. This sequence joins TRBV29-1 and TRBJ1-2; D perhaps matches TRBD1 (5 bases). The CDR3 has 16 residues. V lost 6 bases to trimming and J lost 5 bases, with 25 bases between them. Germline CDR1 is SQVTM and CDR2 is ANQGSEA. CDR3 in amino acids: CSVRGTATGTVYGYTF. The CDR3 DNA sequence: TGCAGCGTCCGAGGCACGGCTACCGGGACGGTATATGGCTACACCTTC.

The V call is TRBV10-3, the J call TRBJ2-7, with 7 positions matching TRBD2. The V gene end was trimmed by 4 bases and the J gene end by 6 bases; junction bases not matched to a gene: 9. The CDR3 consists of 14 residues. Germline CDR1 and CDR2: ENHRY and SYGVKD. The CDR3 loop reads CAISAGGSGSEQYF. CDR3 nucleotides: TGTGCCATCAGTGCCGGGGGGAGCGGGTCCGAGCAGTACTTC.

The chain employs TRBV7-2 and TRBJ2-3; D gene uncertain. Germline assignment: CDR1 SGHTA and CDR2 FQGNSA. There are 14 residues in the CDR3. With 2 bases removed from V and 2 bases from J, the gap between germline ends came to 8 bases. CDR3: CASSLLRSTDTQYF. The CDR3 DNA reads as TGTGCCAGCAGCTTACTTCGGTCCACAGATACGCAGTATTTT.

The rearrangement joins TRBV27 to TRBJ2-5; no reliable D call. Germline CDR1 is MNHEY and CDR2 is SMNVEV (reference sequence). The CDR3 length is 12 residues. Trimming removed 5 bases at V and 3 bases at J, with 7 bases between. The chain's CDR3 is CASSAIEETQYF. The CDR3 nucleotides read TGTGCCAGCAGTGCGATTGAAGAGACCCAGTACTTC.